This TCR beta chain was recovered during a study of blood T cell repertoires in COVID-19. Study information: PBMCs, B-cell-depleted T cells, or T cells were the source of the cDNA or gDNA that made up the material.

The table lists this clone with a count of one. Original methodology: Amplifying reference gene primers gave estimates of nucleated cell counts. The table came from immunoSEQ multiplex PCR; TCRdb's copy has only in-frame clones and leaves some out. V, J and clone size are taken as reported in that table, and D and trimming were inferred from the DNA itself. The table lists approximately 90,000 clones, around 72% of them singletons. V gave up 1 base and J gave up 4 bases, with 11 bases separating them. CDR1 is SGHTA and CDR2 is FQGNSA in the germline V gene. The length of the CDR3 is 15 residues. Sequenced input: peripheral blood. The TCR comes from an elderly woman with acute or convalescent COVID-19. The chain is built from TRBV7-2 and TRBJ1-5; D gene uncertain. CDR3 sequence (DNA): TGTGCCAGCAGCTTAGGGTCGGGCGGGAATCAGCCCCAGCATTTT. The encoded protein is CASSLGSGGNQPQHF.